A selection of T cell receptor beta chains follows, all from one sample in a study of human T cells and chemical hapten exposure. MiXCR was run by TCRdb on the RACE reads, yielding one entry per CDR3 protein. The sample contains 85,000 to 95,000 distinct CDR3 sequences, approximately 11% of which appear only once. The sample in question was whole blood, obtained in connection with sensitization to the hapten diphenylcyclopropenone (DPC). These receptors originate from a middle-aged man with alopecia areata. Some clones in this sample may be carry-over from other donors' samples. CDR3s include the opening cysteine and the closing phenylalanine or tryptophan. Clone sizes are given selectively: once, few, many, or a class where the clone is expanded.

v_call	clone_size	j_call	cdr3_aa
TRBV2	many	TRBJ2-3	CASRGLATLTDTQYF
TRBV20-1	few	TRBJ2-5	CSARELASQETQYF
TRBV11-1	many	TRBJ1-1	CASSLLRTEAFF
TRBV30	NA	TRBJ2-5	CAWSYVLAGGETQYF
TRBV7-2	many	TRBJ1-1	CASSSQWRETEAFF
TRBV14	NA	TRBJ2-1	CASRHGLAGFNEQFF
TRBV5-1	many	TRBJ1-1	CASSRGYRTEAFF
TRBV24-1	few	TRBJ2-3	CATSDYRGVMTDTQYF
TRBV20-1	NA	TRBJ2-4	CSAPRHLNIQYF
TRBV14	few	TRBJ2-1	CASSQAEPGPIPNEQFF
TRBV24-1	NA	TRBJ1-4	CATSDAQGIGKLFF
TRBV4-2	few	TRBJ2-5	CASSPRGGETQYF
TRBV5-1	NA	TRBJ2-2	CASSWRLAGGNSNTGELFF
TRBV27	many	TRBJ2-1	CASSPSLGSGRFNEQFF
TRBV7-3	NA	TRBJ1-2	CASSSGQLINNYGYTF
TRBV5-4	NA	TRBJ2-7	CASSWGYEQYF
TRBV27	few	TRBJ1-3	CASPFWPGNTIYF
TRBV11-1	NA	TRBJ2-5	CASSHGEETQYF
TRBV11-3	NA	TRBJ2-1	CASSFGLYNEQFF
TRBV29-1	many	TRBJ2-3	CSVETTGASTDTQYF
TRBV6-2/TRBV6-3	many	TRBJ2-7	CASTLGRGRTPYEQYF
TRBV18	few	TRBJ2-3	CASSPPTADTQYF
TRBV11-2	few	TRBJ2-3	CASSLARADTQYF
TRBV11-2	many	TRBJ1-1	CASSLRQNTEAFF
TRBV20-1	NA	TRBJ1-4	CSAQTGHATNEKLFF
TRBV2	many	TRBJ1-5	CASSGGERQPQHF
TRBV25-1	few	TRBJ2-5	CASSGPGQAMWETQYF
TRBV5-1	few	TRBJ2-1	CASTGQGVYEQFF
TRBV29-1	many	TRBJ1-2	CSVDLDGNYGYTF
TRBV20-1	many	TRBJ1-6	CSASENSPLHF
TRBV11-2	few	TRBJ2-7	CASSLTSGKYEQYF
TRBV20-1	NA	TRBJ2-7	CSARGGGREQYF
TRBV3-1	many	TRBJ1-4	CASSLRQGATNEKLFF
TRBV20-1	NA	TRBJ2-1	CSANDRGSYNEQFF
TRBV6-5	NA	TRBJ2-3	CASRRQAGTGGTDTQYF
TRBV12-3/TRBV12-4	many	TRBJ2-3	CASSLSGGSTDTQYF
TRBV11-2	NA	TRBJ2-1	CASSLESISEQFF
TRBV9	many	TRBJ1-2	CASSVEVSTDGYTF
TRBV30	few	TRBJ1-4	CAWSLQGIGEKLFF
TRBV2	many	TRBJ2-5	CASSPTLALETQYF
TRBV24-1	NA	TRBJ2-3	CATGGEWATDTQYF
TRBV6-1	few	TRBJ2-6	CAGMMGGRRSGANVLTF
TRBV6-2/TRBV6-3	few	TRBJ2-1	CASSLSGGNNEQFF
TRBV27	few	TRBJ2-4	CASSFSKAGGKSIQYF